One sample yielded the 23 T cell receptor beta chains listed below, sequenced in a study of regulatory T cells in long-lasting Graves disease. TCR beta libraries were built with iRepertoire HTBI primers and Arm-PCR of CDR3 regions. TCRdb recomputed calls from the multiplex PCR reads with MiXCR, one row per CDR3 protein. This sample has about 380,000 distinct CDR3 sequences, with 15% to 19% found just once. The time point is: newly diagnosed GD, antithyroid drugs for less than 3 months. Scientists built the TCR library using RNA that was extracted from PBMCs. The sequencing used peripheral blood mononuclear cells (PBMCs), collected at new diagnosis, from a patient treated with antithyroid drugs. The receptor source for this set is a female donor with Graves disease.

The table lists this clonotype with a few counts. This sequence joins TRBV10-3 and TRBJ1-1; 8 nucleotides match TRBD1. V dropped 8 bases and J dropped 2; count of bases not matched to a gene: 1. Per the germline V gene, CDR1 is ENHRY and CDR2 is SYGVKD. CDR3 length equals 12 residues. The DNA of the CDR3 is TGTGCCATCGGACAGGGAAACACTGAAGCTTTCTTT. It is translated as CAIGQGNTEAFF.

At least ten counts were recorded for this clonotype. The J gene is TRBJ1-1, the V gene TRBV6-2 or TRBV6-3, with no clear D. Between the trimmed V and J ends, which lost 4 bases and 2 bases, there was a span of 11 bases. The CDR3 length is 14 residues. Germline CDR1 MNHEY, CDR2 SVGEGT. The CDR3 nucleotides are TGTGCCAGCAGTTTGAGTCAGCTTAACACTGAAGCTTTCTTT. Translating it yields CASSLSQLNTEAFF.

The chain carries TRBV7-2 and TRBJ2-7; D is ambiguous. CDR3 length: 15 residues. The germline V and J ends were trimmed by 5 bases and 1 base, with 15 bases remaining between them. CDR1 and CDR2 (germline): SGHTA, FQGNSA. The CDR3 protein is CASSLPQLVSYEQYF. CDR3 coding DNA: TGTGCCAGCAGCCTCCCCCAGCTAGTTTCCTACGAGCAGTACTTC.

This clonotype was seen many times. The chain has TRBV12-3 or TRBV12-4 and TRBJ1-5, with TRBD1 identical over 8 bases. Trimming removed 1 base from V and 6 bases from J; junction bases left unmatched: 5. The CDR3 is 15 amino acids. CDR3 nucleotide sequence: TGTGCCAGCAGTTTAGGCAGGACAGGGTTTCAGCCCCAGCATTTT. The encoded protein is CASSLGRTGFQPQHF.

Only a few counts were recorded for this clonotype. The chain recombines TRBV6-2 or TRBV6-3 with TRBJ2-7; D possibly uses TRBD1 or TRBD2 (6 bases each). The V end lost 2 bases, the J end lost 0 bases, and 26 bases lay between the germline ends. The CDR3 runs to 20 residues. CDR1 is MNHEY, CDR2 SVGEGT, per germline. The CDR3 region is CASSYPRQGGYRTNSYEQYF. CDR3 nucleotides: TGTGCCAGCAGTTACCCCCGCCAAGGGGGGTACAGGACTAACTCCTACGAGCAGTACTTC.

This clonotype was observed at least ten times. The J gene is TRBJ2-3, the V gene TRBV27, with 11 positions matching TRBD2. The CDR3 contains 16 residues. Germline assignment: CDR1 MNHEY and CDR2 SMNVEV (reference sequence). V shed 1 base, J shed 2 bases, and the junction held 2 bases outside the gene matches. The CDR3 loop is CASSLWTSGSTDTQYF. The CDR3 DNA reads as TGTGCCAGCAGTTTATGGACTAGCGGGTCCACAGATACGCAGTATTTT.

This clonotype came up many times. This chain uses TRBV7-2 with TRBJ1-1; no clear D gene. Germline V gene lookup returns CDR1 SGHTA and CDR2 FQGNSA. The CDR3 has 12 residues. Trimming cost V 3 bases and J 3 bases, with 5 bases left between them. Here the CDR3 DNA reads TGTGCCAGCAGCTTTGGAGACACTGAAGCTTTCTTT. Encoded protein: CASSFGDTEAFF. The entire variable domain, with the rest obtained from reference TRBV7-2 and TRBJ1-1, is as follows: GAGVSQSPSNKVTEKGKDVELRCDPISGHTALYWYRQSLGQGLEFLIYFQGNSAPDKSGLPSDRFSAERTGGSVSTLTIQRTQQEDSAVYLCASSFGDTEAFFGQGTRLTVV.

The J gene is TRBJ2-7, the V gene TRBV27; 15 bases are a match to TRBD2. Germline CDR1 and CDR2: MNHEY and SMNVEV (reference sequence). V was clipped by 4 bases and J by 5 bases; unmatched bases: 3. The CDR3 loop spans 15 amino acids. The CDR3 sequence: CASSWTSGGVDEQYF. The CDR3, as DNA: TGTGCCAGCAGTTGGACTAGCGGGGGGGTCGACGAGCAGTACTTC.

This chain uses TRBV5-6 with TRBJ2-7, with 8 nucleotides matching TRBD2. The CDR3 covers 19 residues. V shed 4 bases and J 0 bases; nucleotides not matched to a gene: 18. From germline, CDR1 is SGHDT and CDR2 YYEEEE. CDR3 protein: CASSREVELVREVSYEQYF. The DNA of the CDR3 is TGTGCCAGCAGCCGCGAGGTCGAGTTGGTGCGGGAGGTCTCCTACGAGCAGTACTTC.

J is TRBJ2-3 and V is TRBV28; TRBD2 matches 10 bases. Germline CDR1 and CDR2: MDHEN and SYDVKM. The junction had 10 bases not matched to a gene; V was cut back by 6 bases and J by 1 base. The CDR3 is 17 amino acids. CDR3 amino acids: CASRRERGGRGTDTQYF. The CDR3 DNA follows: TGTGCCAGCAGGAGAGAGCGGGGGGGCCGTGGCACAGATACGCAGTATTTT.

This clonotype was counted at least ten times. V and J are TRBV3-1 and TRBJ2-2; D ambiguous. Germline V gives CDR1 LGHDT, CDR2 YNNKEL (reference sequence). Trimming removed 2 bases from V and 3 bases from J, with 4 bases in between. The CDR3 runs to 13 residues. CDR3 sequence: CASSQSYTGELFF. As DNA, the CDR3 is TGTGCCAGCAGCCAATCGTACACCGGGGAGCTGTTTTTT.

This clonotype was seen many times. The rearrangement links TRBV28 to TRBJ2-7; D gene unclear. With 6 bases removed from V and 0 bases from J, the gap between germline ends came to 18 bases. This CDR3 comprises 16 residues. Germline V CDR1 and CDR2: MDHEN, SYDVKM. The CDR3 DNA reads TGTGCCAGCAGCCCAAAAAGACACGACCCCTCCTACGAGCAGTACTTC. It specifies CASSPKRHDPSYEQYF.

The chain links TRBV20-1 to TRBJ2-7; D is unresolved. This CDR3 contains 12 residues. Looked up from germline, CDR1 is DFQATT and CDR2 is SNEGSKA (reference sequence). V lost 3 bases and J lost 7, with 13 bases in between. This CDR3 is CSARPEFREQYF. DNA of the CDR3: TGCAGTGCTAGGCCGGAGTTTCGGGAGCAGTACTTC.

This clonotype came up many times. The chain employs TRBV12-3 or TRBV12-4 and TRBJ2-3; the D gene is possibly TRBD2 (5 bases). The V and J ends lost 0 bases and 0 bases respectively, with 7 bases between them. This CDR3 comprises 15 residues. The CDR3 loop reads CASSLAGDSTDTQYF. CDR3 in DNA: TGTGCCAGCAGTTTAGCCGGGGATAGCACAGATACGCAGTATTTT.

This clonotype was seen ten or more times. In nucleotides, the CDR3 is TGTGCCAGCAGTGAAAGGAAAAACAGAAATTCACCCCTCCACTTT. Protein product: CASSERKNRNSPLHF. V is TRBV2 and J is TRBJ1-6; no clear D. The CDR3 contains 15 residues. Trimming shortened V by 2 bases and J by 7 bases, and 12 bases separated the two germline ends. Per the germline V gene, CDR1 is SNHLY and CDR2 is FYNNEI.

The chain has TRBV29-1 and TRBJ1-4; D call uncertain. V shed 3 bases and J shed 5 bases, with 10 bases lying between them. This CDR3 is 13 amino acids long. CDR1 and CDR2 (germline): SQVTM, ANQGSEA. CDR3: CSVETGSNEKLFF. The CDR3 bases are TGCAGCGTTGAGACGGGTTCGAATGAAAAACTGTTTTTT.

This clonotype was seen a few times. V gene TRBV27 combines with J gene TRBJ1-6; no clear D. Germline loops: CDR1 MNHEY, CDR2 SMNVEV (reference sequence). The CDR3 is 13 amino acids. Between the trimmed V and J ends, which lost 6 bases and 11 bases, there was a span of 14 bases. The CDR3: CASSQHTVTPLHF. The CDR3, as DNA: TGTGCCAGCAGCCAGCACACTGTGACACCCCTCCACTTT.

This clonotype occurred a few times. This chain joins TRBV5-1 and TRBJ2-5, with 7 bases aligning to TRBD1. V trimming: 4 bases; J trimming: 1 base; junction bases outside the gene matches: 7. The CDR3 sequence is 15 residues long. CDR1 is SGHRS and CDR2 is YFSETQ in the germline V gene. For the CDR3, the DNA is TGCGCCAGCAGCAACAGACAGGGACCCCAAGAGACCCAGTACTTC. Translated: CASSNRQGPQETQYF.

This clonotype occurred many times. This sequence joins TRBV7-3 and TRBJ2-3; TRBD2 agrees at 8 bases. The CDR3 consists of 16 residues. J gave up 0 bases and V 5 bases, and 7 bases lay outside the gene matches. CDR1 SGHTA and CDR2 FQGTGA come from the germline V gene. CDR3 loop: CASSPRGGASTDTQYF. The CDR3 bases are TGTGCCAGCAGCCCCCGGGGGGGGGCTAGCACAGATACGCAGTATTTT.

V is TRBV2 and J is TRBJ2-2; the match to TRBD1 covers 9 bases. The CDR3 runs to 15 residues. V was clipped by 6 bases and J by 5 bases; unmatched bases: 7. Germline-derived CDR1 and CDR2 are SNHLY and FYNNEI. CDR3 region: CASRPRTGETGELFF. The CDR3 nucleotides read TGTGCCAGCAGGCCTCGGACAGGGGAGACCGGGGAGCTGTTTTTT.

This clonotype was seen at least ten times. The chain recombines TRBV27 with TRBJ2-3, with 13 bases fitting TRBD2. Losses at the gene ends were 6 bases for V and 8 bases for J; bases not matched to a gene: 8. From germline, CDR1 is MNHEY and CDR2 SMNVEV (reference sequence). There are 15 residues in the CDR3. The CDR3 sequence is CASRFGLAGVGTQYF. CDR3 in DNA: TGTGCCAGCAGATTCGGACTAGCGGGAGTCGGTACGCAGTATTTT.

This clonotype was counted at least ten times. V usage is TRBV12-3 or TRBV12-4 and J usage is TRBJ2-7; D remains unclear. The CDR3 covers 13 residues. V lost 7 bases and J lost 4, with 14 bases in between. This chain's CDR3 is CASMGYDRYEQYF. The CDR3 bases are TGTGCCAGCATGGGTTACGATCGGTACGAGCAGTACTTC.

This chain links TRBV5-1 with TRBJ2-3; TRBD1 agrees at 9 bases. Per germline, CDR1 SGHRS and CDR2 YFSETQ. There are 15 residues in the CDR3. V lost 4 bases and J lost 4; bases outside the gene matches: 7. CDR3 loop: CASSEGTGRADTQYF. The CDR3 region has the DNA TGCGCCAGCAGCGAAGGGACAGGGAGGGCAGATACGCAGTATTTT.